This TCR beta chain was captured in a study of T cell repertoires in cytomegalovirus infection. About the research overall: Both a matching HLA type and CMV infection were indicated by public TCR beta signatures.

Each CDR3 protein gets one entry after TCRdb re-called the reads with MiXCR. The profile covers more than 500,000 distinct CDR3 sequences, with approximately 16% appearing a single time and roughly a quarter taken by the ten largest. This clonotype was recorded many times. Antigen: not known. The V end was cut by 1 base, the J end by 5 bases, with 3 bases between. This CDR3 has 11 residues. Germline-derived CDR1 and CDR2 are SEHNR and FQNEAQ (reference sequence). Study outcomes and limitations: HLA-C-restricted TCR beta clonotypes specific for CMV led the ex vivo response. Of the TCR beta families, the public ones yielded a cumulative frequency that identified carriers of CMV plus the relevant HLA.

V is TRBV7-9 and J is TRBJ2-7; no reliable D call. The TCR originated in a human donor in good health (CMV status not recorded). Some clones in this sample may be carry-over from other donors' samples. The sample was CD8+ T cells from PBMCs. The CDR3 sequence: CASSLVDEQYF. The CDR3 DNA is TGTGCCAGCAGCTTAGTGGACGAGCAGTACTTC.